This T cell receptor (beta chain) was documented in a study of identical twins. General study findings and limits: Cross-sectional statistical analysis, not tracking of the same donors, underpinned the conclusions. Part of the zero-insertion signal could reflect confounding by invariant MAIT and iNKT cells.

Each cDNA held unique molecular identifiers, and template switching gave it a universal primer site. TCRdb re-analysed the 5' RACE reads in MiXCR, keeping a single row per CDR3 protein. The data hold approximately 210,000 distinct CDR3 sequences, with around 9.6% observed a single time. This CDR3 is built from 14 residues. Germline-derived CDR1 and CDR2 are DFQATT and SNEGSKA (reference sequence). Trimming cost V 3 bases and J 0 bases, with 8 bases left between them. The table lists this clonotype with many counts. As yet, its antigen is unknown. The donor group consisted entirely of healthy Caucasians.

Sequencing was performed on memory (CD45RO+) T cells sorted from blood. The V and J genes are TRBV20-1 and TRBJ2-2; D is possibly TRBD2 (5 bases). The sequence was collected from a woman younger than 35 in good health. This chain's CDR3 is CSASWGANTGELFF. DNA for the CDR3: TGCAGTGCTAGTTGGGGAGCGAACACCGGGGAGCTGTTTTTT.